These T cell receptor beta chains were read from a single sample in a study of T cell therapy after organ transplantation. Produced via immunoSEQ multiplex PCR; TCRdb's table is partial and in-frame only. The profile shows around 4,500 clones, 65% to 80% of them singletons. Their target antigens are unknown. Specimen: CD8+ T cells from blood, collected after autologous CMV-specific T cell therapy. The receptors were sampled from a human patient who had received a solid organ transplant and had CMV disease. Among the T cells, some may be from the graft donor. The CDR3 runs from the conserved cysteine through the conserved F or W. Fields, in order: D gene, clone size, V gene, J gene, CDR3 protein, CDR3 DNA. The D gene is left open where the match is weak. Size is stated for part of the rows, as once, few or many counts, or as a class when the clone is expanded.

d_gene: -; abundance: -; v_gene: TRBV28; j_gene: TRBJ1-5; CDR3aa: CASSLLWWLRDESNQPQHF; CDR3nt: TGTGCCAGCAGTTTATTATGGTGGCTGAGGGACGAAAGCAATCAGCCCCAGCATTTT
d_gene: TRBD1; abundance: few; v_gene: TRBV5-1; j_gene: TRBJ1-5; CDR3aa: CASYGQGGQPQHF; CDR3nt: TGCGCCAGCTACGGACAGGGCGGGCAGCCCCAGCATTTT
d_gene: TRBD2; abundance: -; v_gene: TRBV7-9; j_gene: TRBJ2-2; CDR3aa: CASSSAGEELFF; CDR3nt: TGTGCCAGCAGCTCCGCGGGGGAGGAGCTGTTTTTT
d_gene: TRBD1; abundance: -; v_gene: TRBV27; j_gene: TRBJ1-4; CDR3aa: CATGTGTNEKLFF; CDR3nt: TGTGCCACCGGGACAGGGACTAATGAAAAACTGTTTTTT
d_gene: -; abundance: -; v_gene: TRBV27; j_gene: TRBJ2-7; CDR3aa: CASSFLSYEQYF; CDR3nt: TGTGCCAGCAGTTTCCTTTCCTACGAGCAGTACTTC
d_gene: TRBD2; abundance: -; v_gene: TRBV6-5; j_gene: TRBJ2-1; CDR3aa: CASSYQAEREKSEQFF; CDR3nt: TGTGCCAGCAGTTATCAGGCCGAGCGGGAGAAAAGTGAGCAGTTCTTC
d_gene: TRBD2; abundance: -; v_gene: TRBV2; j_gene: TRBJ2-3; CDR3aa: CASRLSGLAGLDTQYF; CDR3nt: TGTGCCAGCAGGCTCAGCGGACTAGCGGGGTTGGATACGCAGTATTTT
d_gene: TRBD2; abundance: -; v_gene: TRBV11-2; j_gene: TRBJ2-5; CDR3aa: CASSWEGMEAQETQYF; CDR3nt: TGTGCCAGCAGCTGGGAGGGGATGGAAGCACAAGAGACCCAGTACTTC
d_gene: -; abundance: -; v_gene: TRBV14; j_gene: TRBJ2-3; CDR3aa: CASREDGTDTQYF; CDR3nt: TGTGCCAGCAGAGAGGATGGCACAGATACGCAGTATTTT
d_gene: -; abundance: -; v_gene: TRBV2; j_gene: TRBJ1-5; CDR3aa: CASIPTASNQPQHF; CDR3nt: TGTGCCAGCATTCCGACAGCGAGCAATCAGCCCCAGCATTTT
d_gene: -; abundance: medium-sized; v_gene: TRBV6-5; j_gene: TRBJ2-7; CDR3aa: CASSSGLLGEQYF; CDR3nt: TGTGCCAGCAGCTCGGGACTCTTGGGCGAGCAGTACTTC
d_gene: TRBD1; abundance: -; v_gene: TRBV7-2; j_gene: TRBJ1-3; CDR3aa: CASSYQGALSLDLGNTIYF; CDR3nt: TGTGCCAGCAGCTACCAGGGGGCTCTGAGCCTCGATCTTGGAAACACCATATATTTT
d_gene: -; abundance: -; v_gene: TRBV5-6; j_gene: TRBJ2-5; CDR3aa: CASSGGKQETQYF; CDR3nt: TGTGCCAGCAGCGGGGGGAAACAAGAGACCCAGTACTTC
d_gene: -; abundance: -; v_gene: TRBV6-6; j_gene: TRBJ2-3; CDR3aa: CASSYVQGGDTQYF; CDR3nt: TGTGCCAGCAGTTACGTCCAGGGAGGCGATACGCAGTATTTT
d_gene: -; abundance: -; v_gene: TRBV11-2; j_gene: TRBJ2-5; CDR3aa: CASSLLNSQETQYF; CDR3nt: TGTGCCAGCAGCTTACTCAACAGCCAAGAGACCCAGTACTTC
d_gene: -; abundance: few; v_gene: TRBV19; j_gene: TRBJ2-7; CDR3aa: CASSRAGEQYF; CDR3nt: TGTGCCAGTAGTAGGGCCGGGGAGCAGTACTTC
d_gene: -; abundance: -; v_gene: TRBV4-3; j_gene: TRBJ1-5; CDR3aa: CASSQEAGNNQPQHF; CDR3nt: TGCGCCAGCAGCCAAGAGGCAGGGAACAATCAGCCCCAGCATTTT
d_gene: -; abundance: once; v_gene: TRBV28; j_gene: TRBJ1-5; CDR3aa: CASRSRDIFNQPQHF; CDR3nt: TGTGCCAGCCGTTCTCGGGACATCTTCAATCAGCCCCAGCATTTT